This T cell receptor beta chain appears in the sequencing data of a study of T cell responses to AZD1222 COVID-19 vaccine. Study outcomes and limitations: Females made up more of the donors, who were largely white British, and clonal diversity may have come out too low.

Looked up from germline, CDR1 is SGHNT and CDR2 is YYREEE (reference sequence). Losses at the gene ends were 2 bases for V and 1 base for J; bases not matched to a gene: 1. The CDR3 spans 16 residues. The assay was immunoSEQ multiplex PCR, and TCRdb's table has in-frame clones only and misses some. This sample has about 34,000 clones, with about 80% found just once. This clone was seen only once. What it binds is unknown. The sequence came from an adult who received the AZD1222 COVID-19 vaccine. The material was peripheral blood, obtained 28 days after the second AZD1222 dose. The gene calls are TRBV5-4 and TRBJ2-2; 11 bases align to TRBD2. For the CDR3, the DNA is TGTGCCAGCAGCTTTGGGACTAGCGGGAACACCGGGGAGCTGTTTTTT. It yields the protein CASSFGTSGNTGELFF.